The source of this TCR beta chain is a study of blood T cell repertoires in COVID-19. Study-wide context: Acute and convalescent COVID-19 samples came from the United States, Italy and Spain.

The CDR3 has 16 amino acids. V was shortened by 3 bases and J by 5 bases, with 14 bases between the two germline ends. The germline V gene has CDR1 SNHLY and CDR2 FYNNEI. Clones were read by immunoSEQ multiplex PCR, and TCRdb kept only the in-frame ones, dropping some. Among 140,000 to 150,000 clones listed, about 89% were seen once. This clonotype was obtained from a man aged 60 to 75 who had recovered from COVID-19. The rearrangement links TRBV2 to TRBJ1-6; D might be TRBD1 (6 bases). Sequenced material: PBMCs or T cells enriched from blood (not recorded which). The CDR3: CASSDLGARNNSPLHF. Written as DNA, the CDR3 is TGTGCCAGCAGTGATTTGGGGGCGCGTAATAATTCACCCCTCCACTTT. The full variable domain, rest sourced from reference TRBV2 and TRBJ1-6, is EPEVTQTPSHQVTQMGQEVILRCVPISNHLYFYWYRQILGQKVEFLVSFYNNEISEKSEIFDDQFSVERPDGSNFTLKIRSTKLEDSAMYFCASSDLGARNNSPLHFGNGTRLTVT.